This T cell receptor beta chain appears in the sequencing data of a study of cytomegalovirus exposure and HLA in healthy donors. Study results and limitations: There were about 160 TCR beta chains listed as cytomegalovirus-associated.

Germline values: CDR1 LNHDA, CDR2 SQIVND (reference sequence). This CDR3 comprises 13 residues. V dropped 5 bases and J dropped 2 bases, with 9 bases sitting between them. Sequencing was performed with immunoSEQ multiplex PCR; in TCRdb, only in-frame clones are kept and a portion is missing. The sample carries about 150,000 clones, roughly 91% recorded once. This clone was counted once. The antigen remains unidentified. Material: PBMCs. V usage is TRBV19 and J usage is TRBJ2-5; D is ambiguous. This receptor was taken from a woman younger than 35 in good health and CMV-seropositive. The CDR3 coding sequence is TGTGCCAGTAGTGAACACACACAAGAGACCCAGTACTTC. Protein product: CASSEHTQETQYF.